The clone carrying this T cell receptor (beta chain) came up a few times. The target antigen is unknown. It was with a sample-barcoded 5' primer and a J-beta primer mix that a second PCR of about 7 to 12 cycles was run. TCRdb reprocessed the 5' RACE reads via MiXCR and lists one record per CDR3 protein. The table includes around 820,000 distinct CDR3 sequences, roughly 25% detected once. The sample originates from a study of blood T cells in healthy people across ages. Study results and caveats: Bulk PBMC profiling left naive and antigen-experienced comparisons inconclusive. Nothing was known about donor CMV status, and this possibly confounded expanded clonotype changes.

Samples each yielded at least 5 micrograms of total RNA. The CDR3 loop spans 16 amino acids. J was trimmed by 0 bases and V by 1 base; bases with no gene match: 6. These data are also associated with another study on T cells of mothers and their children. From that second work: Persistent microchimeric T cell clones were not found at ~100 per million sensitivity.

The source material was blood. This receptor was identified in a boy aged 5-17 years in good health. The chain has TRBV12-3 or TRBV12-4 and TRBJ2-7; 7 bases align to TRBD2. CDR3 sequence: CASSLGGEGSSYEQYF. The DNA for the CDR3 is TGTGCCAGCAGTTTAGGAGGGGAGGGAAGCTCCTACGAGCAGTACTTC.